The 9 T cell receptor beta chains reported below all come from one sample, sequenced in a study of Graves' ophthalmopathy and Graves' hyperthyroidism. Transcripts of RNA were the source for amplifying TCR beta CDR3 regions. HTBI primers primed a first-round RT-PCR, and a second-round multiplex PCR followed. Each CDR3 protein is one row after TCRdb ran MiXCR on the multiplex PCR reads. The table shows a few hundred thousand distinct CDR3 sequences, with under 40% occurring only once. Sequenced material: peripheral blood or thyroid tissue (not recorded which). Source of these receptors: an adult man with Graves' hyperthyroidism.

This chain uses TRBV29-1 with TRBJ1-6, with D maybe TRBD1 (5 bases). The V end was cut by 4 bases, the J end by 8 bases, with 12 bases between. The CDR3 contains 13 residues. The V gene's germline CDR1 is SQVTM and CDR2 ANQGSEA. The CDR3 DNA sequence: TGCAGCGTTGGGGCGGGGGGAGATTCACCCCTCCACTTT. It codes for CSVGAGGDSPLHF.

A few counts support this clonotype. The chain is built from TRBV5-1 and TRBJ1-1; D is uncertain. Trimming left V 5 bases short and J 0 bases short, with 14 bases between. Germline V gene sequence: CDR1 SGHRS, CDR2 YFSETQ. This CDR3 has 15 amino acids. The CDR3 sequence is CASRPRLGMNTEAFF. The CDR3 DNA sequence: TGCGCCAGCAGACCGCGCCTGGGCATGAACACTGAAGCTTTCTTT.

This clonotype was observed at least ten times. This chain links TRBV9 with TRBJ2-5, with D possibly called TRBD1 or TRBD2 (5 bases each). Deletions cut 0 bases from V and 5 bases from J, with 11 bases between. CDR3 length: 14 amino acids. The germline CDR1 and CDR2 sequences are SGDLS and YYNGEE. The CDR3 spells CASSVDGGLETQYF. The CDR3 nucleotides read TGTGCCAGCAGCGTAGATGGGGGATTGGAGACCCAGTACTTC.

The table lists this clonotype with a count of one. V and J are TRBV29-1 and TRBJ1-2, with a tentative D call TRBD1 (5 bases). Trimming stripped 8 bases from V and 1 base from J, with 8 bases between. Germline V CDR1 and CDR2: SQVTM, ANQGSEA. The CDR3 consists of 11 residues. The DNA of the CDR3 is TGCAGCCGAGACAGTAACTATGGCTACACCTTC. Protein: CSRDSNYGYTF.

This clonotype was recorded many times. CDR3 nucleotide sequence: TGTGCCAGCAGACCAGGGATTTCGTCTGGCTACACCTTC. It is translated as CASRPGISSGYTF. The chain carries TRBV27 and TRBJ1-2, with a weak D call TRBD1 (5 bases). V was shortened by 6 bases and J by 7 bases, with 15 bases between the two germline ends. The CDR3 loop spans 13 amino acids. Per the germline V gene, CDR1 is MNHEY and CDR2 is SMNVEV (reference sequence).

This clonotype was detected many times. J is TRBJ1-5 and V is TRBV20-1; the D gene is possibly TRBD1 (6 bases). This CDR3 is built from 15 residues. Trimming shortened V by 5 bases and J by 3 bases, and 17 bases separated the two germline ends. From germline, CDR1 is DFQATT and CDR2 SNEGSKA (reference sequence). Here the CDR3 DNA reads TGCAGTGCTGGCCGGGGGGCGGCTTCCAATCAGCCCCAGCATTTT. Its protein product is CSAGRGAASNQPQHF.

This clonotype was found many times. The gene calls are TRBV10-3 and TRBJ1-3, with D maybe TRBD1 (6 bases). V dropped 2 bases and J dropped 1 base, with 12 bases sitting between them. The CDR3 spans 16 residues. CDR1 is ENHRY, CDR2 SYGVKD, per germline. The CDR3 sequence is CAISERTAGSGNTIYF. The DNA for the CDR3 is TGTGCCATCAGTGAGCGGACAGCAGGATCTGGAAACACCATATATTTT.

This clonotype was seen more than once but under ten times. The rearrangement uses TRBV28 and TRBJ2-7, with 7 bases fitting TRBD2. Germline V CDR1 and CDR2: MDHEN, SYDVKM. The length of the CDR3 is 15 residues. V lost 5 bases to trimming and J lost 6 bases; unmatched junction nucleotides: 13. CDR3 in amino acids: CASSVAKGTKIEQYF. For the CDR3, the DNA is TGTGCCAGCAGTGTAGCAAAAGGGACTAAGATCGAGCAGTACTTC.

This clonotype was counted a single time. One base away lies a much larger clone, so this may be a sequencing read error. The CDR3 DNA reads as TGTGCCAGCAGCCCCCCCGTCGGCGTCCTTCAAGAGACCCAGTACTTC. This codes for CASSPPVGVLQETQYF. The chain combines TRBV11-1 with TRBJ2-5; D is uncertain. V shed 5 bases and J shed 2 bases, with 18 bases lying between them. The CDR3 runs to 16 residues. Germline V lookup: CDR1 SGHAT, CDR2 FQDESV (reference sequence). Full variable domain (rest looked up from reference TRBV11-1 and TRBJ2-5): EAEVAQSPRYKITEKSQAVAFWCDPISGHATLYWYRQILGQGPELLVQFQDESVVDDSQLPKDRFSAERLKGVDSTLKIQPAELGDSAMYLCASSPPVGVLQETQYFGPGTRLLVL.